A single sample is the source of the 16 T cell receptor beta chains below, sequenced in a study of T cell responses to AZD1222 COVID-19 vaccine (dated by TCRdb to the early 2020s). The receptor library was made with the immunoSEQ multiplex PCR assay. Here the immuneACCESS table is served through TCRdb, limited to in-frame sequences with V and J called. Missing clones are a known gap in these copies; in checked studies unresolved V genes cover under half, and the rest lacks a known reason. A total of some 74,000 clones appear in this sample, approximately 87% of them only once. Approximately 1.4% of the sample comes from the top ten. The label giving this sample's time point can be read as: about 28 days (+/-7) after the second vaccine dose. The input for sequencing was peripheral blood, taken 28 days after the second AZD1222 dose. These TCRs come from an adult who received the AZD1222 COVID-19 vaccine.

This chain joins TRBV11-2 and TRBJ1-1, with D perhaps TRBD1 (6 bases). V lost 1 base and J lost 2, with 8 bases in between. The CDR3 length is 14 residues. CDR1 is SGHAT, CDR2 FQNNGV, per germline. The CDR3 reads CASSLGTVNTEAFF. The DNA for the CDR3 is TGTGCCAGCAGCTTAGGGACAGTAAACACTGAAGCTTTCTTT.

This chain joins TRBV9 and TRBJ2-2; D may match TRBD1 or TRBD2 (5 bases each). Germline lookup yields CDR1 SGDLS and CDR2 YYNGEE. V was trimmed by 0 bases and J by 4 bases, leaving 13 bases between them. The CDR3 loop spans 16 amino acids. The CDR3 spells CASSVAGTRSTGELFF. CDR3 sequence (DNA): TGTGCCAGCAGCGTAGCCGGGACCCGGAGCACCGGGGAGCTGTTTTTT.

The chain is built from TRBV18 and TRBJ1-1, with D uncertain. The CDR3 runs 17 residues. The V end was cut by 3 bases, the J end by 1 base, with 18 bases between. Per the germline V gene, CDR1 is KGHSH and CDR2 is LQKENI. CDR3 protein: CASSPLRQTVTNTEAFF. CDR3 bases: TGTGCCAGCTCACCCTTGAGACAAACGGTCACGAACACTGAAGCTTTCTTT. Full variable domain (rest looked up from reference TRBV18 and TRBJ1-1): NAGVMQNPRHLVRRRGQEARLRCSPMKGHSHVYWYRQLPEEGLKFMVYLQKENIIDESGMPKERFSAEFPKEGPSILRIQQVVRGDSAAYFCASSPLRQTVTNTEAFFGQGTRLTVV.

V is TRBV11-2 and J is TRBJ2-4; 8 bases line up with TRBD1. With 5 bases clipped from V and 8 bases from J, the junction kept 5 bases outside the gene matches. This CDR3 is built from 13 residues. Germline CDR1 is SGHAT and CDR2 is FQNNGV. CDR3 region: CASSPDREYIQYF. CDR3 nucleotides: TGTGCCAGCAGCCCGGACAGGGAATACATTCAGTACTTC.

This clone was observed once. The chain is built from TRBV2 and TRBJ1-1, with no clear D. CDR1 is SNHLY and CDR2 is FYNNEI in the germline V gene. This CDR3 spans 11 amino acids. Trimming took off 5 bases at V and 10 bases at J, with 11 bases between the two ends. The CDR3 DNA reads as TGTGCCAGCAGTTTGGCGGATTCAGCTTTCTTT. It codes for CASSLADSAFF.

The V gene is TRBV30, the J gene TRBJ2-1; D is possibly TRBD2 (5 bases). The V gene lost 2 bases and the J gene lost 5 bases, with 10 bases spanning the gap. The CDR3 has 13 residues. Germline V CDR1 and CDR2: GTSNPN, SVGIG (reference sequence). DNA of the CDR3: TGTGCCTGGAGTCCCCTAGCTGACAATGAGCAGTTCTTC. Protein sequence: CAWSPLADNEQFF.

This rearrangement joins TRBV7-9 to TRBJ1-2; D is possibly TRBD1 (5 bases). Trimming cost V 3 bases and J 8 bases, with 10 bases left between them. The CDR3 contains 12 residues. Germline lookup yields CDR1 SEHNR and CDR2 FQNEAQ (reference sequence). The CDR3 region is CASSLDNNGYTF. CDR3 coding DNA: TGTGCCAGCAGCTTGGACAATAACGGCTACACCTTC.

V is TRBV3-1 (or the pseudogene TRBV3-2) and J is TRBJ2-7, with a weak D call TRBD1 (6 bases). The CDR3 runs 16 residues. CDR1 and CDR2 (germline): LGHDT, YNNKEL (reference sequence). The V end was cut by 3 bases, the J end by 0 bases, with 15 bases between. The CDR3 is CASSQTGTKSSYEQYF. For the CDR3, the DNA is TGTGCCAGCAGCCAGACCGGGACAAAAAGCTCCTACGAGCAGTACTTC.

The count of this clone is one. The rearrangement uses TRBV6-5 and TRBJ2-3; D perhaps matches TRBD1 (5 bases). V was trimmed by 0 bases and J by 0 bases, leaving 10 bases between them. The length of the CDR3 is 16 residues. Germline V CDR1 and CDR2: MNHEY, SVGAGI. The CDR3 here is CASSYSLTGSTDTQYF. CDR3 coding DNA: TGTGCCAGCAGTTACTCTTTAACAGGTAGCACAGATACGCAGTATTTT.

The rearrangement links TRBV6-5 to TRBJ2-7; 7 nucleotides agree with TRBD1. CDR1 is MNHEY, CDR2 SVGAGI, per germline. The CDR3 extends over 14 amino acids. The trim removed 0 bases at V and 5 bases at J, leaving 4 bases unmatched. CDR3 amino acids: CASSYSRQGNEQYF. DNA for the CDR3: TGTGCCAGCAGTTACTCAAGACAGGGAAACGAGCAGTACTTC.

This clone was seen just once. This chain links TRBV5-1 with TRBJ1-4, with D unresolved. The CDR3 has 15 residues. Trimming cost V 0 bases and J 0 bases, with 6 bases left between them. Per the germline V gene, CDR1 is SGHRS and CDR2 is YFSETQ. CDR3 in DNA: TGCGCCAGCAGCTTGGGGACGACAACTAATGAAAAACTGTTTTTT. As protein: CASSLGTTTNEKLFF.

The rearrangement joins TRBV28 to TRBJ1-2; 11 positions agree with TRBD1. Germline CDR1 reads MDHEN; CDR2 reads SYDVKM. This CDR3 is built from 15 residues. The V gene end was trimmed by 5 bases and the J gene end by 3 bases; junction bases not matched to a gene: 5. The CDR3 nucleotides are TGTGCCAGCAGTCATCCGGGACAGGGGGACTATGGCTACACCTTC. It translates to CASSHPGQGDYGYTF.

The J gene is TRBJ1-1, the V gene TRBV9, with D possibly TRBD1 on 6 matching bases. The CDR3 sequence is 13 residues long. Per the germline V gene, CDR1 is SGDLS and CDR2 is YYNGEE. Trimming pared 4 bases from V and 1 base from J, leaving 8 bases between. The CDR3 protein is CASSQGQNTEAFF. CDR3 nucleotide sequence: TGTGCCAGCAGCCAGGGACAGAACACTGAAGCTTTCTTT.

The chain combines TRBV4-1 with TRBJ2-2; TRBD1 agrees at 9 bases. This CDR3 is built from 17 residues. CDR1 is MGHRA and CDR2 is YSYEKL in the germline V gene. The V gene end was trimmed by 0 bases and the J gene end by 7 bases; junction bases not matched to a gene: 9. CDR3 nucleotide sequence: TGCGCCAGCAGCCAAGATGGATTGGGACAGGGAGGCGGGGAGCTGTTTTTT. This encodes CASSQDGLGQGGGELFF.

The J gene is TRBJ2-1, the V gene TRBV9; TRBD2 matches 11 bases. With 0 bases clipped from V and 4 bases from J, the junction kept 3 bases outside the gene matches. The CDR3 has 16 residues. CDR1 SGDLS and CDR2 YYNGEE come from the germline V gene. In DNA, the CDR3 is TGTGCCAGCAGCGTAGCTTCTAGCGGGGGGTACAATGAGCAGTTCTTC. Protein: CASSVASSGGYNEQFF.

The chain recombines TRBV7-2 with TRBJ2-7; D remains ambiguous. This CDR3 region has 15 residues. V dropped 3 bases and J dropped 1 base, with 13 bases sitting between them. The germline V gene encodes CDR1 SGHTA and CDR2 FQGNSA. The CDR3: CASSFTDGGSYEQYF. The CDR3, as DNA: TGTGCCAGCAGCTTCACCGACGGCGGTTCCTACGAGCAGTACTTC.